This entry describes one T cell receptor (beta chain). Its target is unknown. This entry comes from a study of identical twins. General study points: The conclusions drew on cross-sectional statistical analysis instead of tracking the same donors.

From germline, CDR1 is LNHNV and CDR2 YYDKDF (reference sequence). The CDR3 spans 14 residues. With 5 bases clipped from V and 4 bases from J, the junction kept 5 bases outside the gene matches. Using its own MiXCR run on the 5' RACE reads, TCRdb lists one record per CDR3 protein. Of some 500,000 distinct CDR3 sequences listed, 14% were seen once; the top ten hold about 1%. This sample also appeared in a second study, on yellow fever vaccine responses in identical twins.

Sequenced input: CD4+ T cells sorted from blood. This TCR was sampled from a woman aged 18-30 years in good health. J is TRBJ2-3 and V is TRBV15, with TRBD1 matching 8 bases. The DNA of the CDR3 is TGTGCCACCAGCCCGGACAGGGCGGCAGATACGCAGTATTTT. This codes for CATSPDRAADTQYF.